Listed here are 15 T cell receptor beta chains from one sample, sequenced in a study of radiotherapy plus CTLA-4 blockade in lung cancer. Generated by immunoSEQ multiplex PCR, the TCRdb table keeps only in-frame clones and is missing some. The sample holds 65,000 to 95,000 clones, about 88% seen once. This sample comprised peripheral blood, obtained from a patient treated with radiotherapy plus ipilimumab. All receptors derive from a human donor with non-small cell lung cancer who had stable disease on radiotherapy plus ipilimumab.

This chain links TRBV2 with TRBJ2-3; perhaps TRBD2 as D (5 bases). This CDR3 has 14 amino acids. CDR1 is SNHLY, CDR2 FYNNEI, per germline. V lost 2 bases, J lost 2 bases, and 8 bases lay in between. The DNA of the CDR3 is TGTGCCAGCAGTGAAAAGCGGCCCACAGATACGCAGTATTTT. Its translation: CASSEKRPTDTQYF.

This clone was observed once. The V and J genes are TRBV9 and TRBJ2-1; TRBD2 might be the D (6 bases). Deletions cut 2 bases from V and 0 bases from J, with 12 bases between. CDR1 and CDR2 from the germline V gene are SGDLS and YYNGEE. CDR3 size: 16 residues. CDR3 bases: TGTGCCAGCAGCGTCGGGGGAAGTTCCTCCTACAATGAGCAGTTCTTC. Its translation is CASSVGGSSSYNEQFF.

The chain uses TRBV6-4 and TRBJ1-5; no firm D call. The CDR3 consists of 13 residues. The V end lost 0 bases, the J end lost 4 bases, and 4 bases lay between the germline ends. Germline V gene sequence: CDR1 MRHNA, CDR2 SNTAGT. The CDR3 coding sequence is TGTGCCAGCAGTGACTCACCTAATCAGCCCCAGCATTTT. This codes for CASSDSPNQPQHF.

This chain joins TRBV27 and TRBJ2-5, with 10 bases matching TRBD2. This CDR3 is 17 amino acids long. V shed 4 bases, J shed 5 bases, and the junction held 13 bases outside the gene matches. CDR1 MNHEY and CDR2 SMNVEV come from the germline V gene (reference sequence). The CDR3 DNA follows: TGTGCCAGCAGTTCCCCGAGACTAGCGGGTGCGTTGGAGACCCAGTACTTC. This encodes CASSSPRLAGALETQYF.

The CDR3 protein is CASSDETSVYEQYF. CDR3 nucleotide sequence: TGCGCCAGCAGTGATGAGACTAGCGTGTACGAGCAGTACTTC. This chain joins TRBV10-2 and TRBJ2-7, with TRBD2 matching over 8 bases. V shed 3 bases and J 4 bases; nucleotides not matched to a gene: 5. CDR1 is WSHSY and CDR2 is SAAADI in the germline V gene. This CDR3 has 14 residues.

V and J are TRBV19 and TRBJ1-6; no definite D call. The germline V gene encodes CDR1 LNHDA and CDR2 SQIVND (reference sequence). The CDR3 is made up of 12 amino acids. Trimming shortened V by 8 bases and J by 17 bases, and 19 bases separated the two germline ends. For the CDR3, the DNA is TGTGCCAGTGCAGAGCCAGGCGCCAGGTTCCACTTT. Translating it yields CASAEPGARFHF.

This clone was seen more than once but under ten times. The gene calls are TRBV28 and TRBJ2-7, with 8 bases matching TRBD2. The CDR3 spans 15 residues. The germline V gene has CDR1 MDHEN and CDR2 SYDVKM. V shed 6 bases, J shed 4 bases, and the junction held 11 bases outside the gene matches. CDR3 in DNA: TGTGCCAGCAGACCCCGTAGTAGCGGGGTGTACGAGCAGTACTTC. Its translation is CASRPRSSGVYEQYF.

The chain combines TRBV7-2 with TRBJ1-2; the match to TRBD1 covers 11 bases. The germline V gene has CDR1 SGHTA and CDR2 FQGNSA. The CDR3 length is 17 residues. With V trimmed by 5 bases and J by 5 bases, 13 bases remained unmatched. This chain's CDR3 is CASSPGTGGLRRYGYTF. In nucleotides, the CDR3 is TGTGCCAGCAGCCCAGGGACAGGGGGTCTCCGAAGGTATGGCTACACCTTC. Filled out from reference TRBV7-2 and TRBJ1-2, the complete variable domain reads GAGVSQSPSNKVTEKGKDVELRCDPISGHTALYWYRQSLGQGLEFLIYFQGNSAPDKSGLPSDRFSAERTGGSVSTLTIQRTQQEDSAVYLCASSPGTGGLRRYGYTFGSGTRLTVV.

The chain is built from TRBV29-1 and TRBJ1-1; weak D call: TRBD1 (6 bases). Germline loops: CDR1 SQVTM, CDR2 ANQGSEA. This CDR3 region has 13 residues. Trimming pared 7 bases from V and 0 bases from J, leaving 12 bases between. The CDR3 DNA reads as TGCAGCGGCAGGGGAGGAATGAACACTGAAGCTTTCTTT. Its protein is CSGRGGMNTEAFF. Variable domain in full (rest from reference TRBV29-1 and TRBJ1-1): SAVISQKPSRDICQRGTSLTIQCQVDSQVTMMFWYRQQPGQSLTLIATANQGSEATYESGFVIDKFPISRPNLTFSTLTVSNMSPEDSSIYLCSGRGGMNTEAFFGQGTRLTVV.

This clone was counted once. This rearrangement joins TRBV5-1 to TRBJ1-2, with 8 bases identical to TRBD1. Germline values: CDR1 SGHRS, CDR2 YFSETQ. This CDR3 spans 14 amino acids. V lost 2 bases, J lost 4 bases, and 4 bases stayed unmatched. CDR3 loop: CASSLGQGAYGYTF. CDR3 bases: TGCGCCAGCAGCTTAGGACAGGGCGCCTATGGCTACACCTTC.

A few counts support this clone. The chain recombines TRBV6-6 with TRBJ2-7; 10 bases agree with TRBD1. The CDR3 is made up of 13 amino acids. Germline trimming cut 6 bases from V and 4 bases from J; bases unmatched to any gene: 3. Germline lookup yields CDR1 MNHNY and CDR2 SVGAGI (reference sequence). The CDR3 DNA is TGTGCCAGCAGCGGGACAGGGGTGTACGAGCAGTACTTC. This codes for CASSGTGVYEQYF.

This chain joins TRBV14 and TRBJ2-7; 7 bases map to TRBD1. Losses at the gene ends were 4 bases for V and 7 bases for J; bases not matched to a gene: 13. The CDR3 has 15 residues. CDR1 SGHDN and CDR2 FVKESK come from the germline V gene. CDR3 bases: TGTGCCAGCAGCCGCCTAGGAGACAGGGCGAGGGAGCAGTACTTC. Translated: CASSRLGDRAREQYF.

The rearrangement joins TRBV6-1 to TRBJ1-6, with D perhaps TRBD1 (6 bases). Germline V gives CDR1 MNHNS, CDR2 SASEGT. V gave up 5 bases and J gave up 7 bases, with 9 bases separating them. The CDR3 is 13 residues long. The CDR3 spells CASSFTGNSPLHF. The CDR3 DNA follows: TGTGCCAGCAGTTTCACAGGGAATTCACCCCTCCACTTT.

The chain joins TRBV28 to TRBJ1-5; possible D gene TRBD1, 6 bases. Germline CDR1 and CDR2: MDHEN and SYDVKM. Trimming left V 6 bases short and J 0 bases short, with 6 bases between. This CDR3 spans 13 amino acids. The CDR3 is CASRGHSNQPQHF. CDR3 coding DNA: TGTGCCAGCAGGGGACATAGCAATCAGCCCCAGCATTTT.

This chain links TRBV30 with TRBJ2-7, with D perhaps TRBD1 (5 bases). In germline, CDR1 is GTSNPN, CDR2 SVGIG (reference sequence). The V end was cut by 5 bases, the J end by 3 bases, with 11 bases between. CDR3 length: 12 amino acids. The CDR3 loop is CAWAGQNYEQYF. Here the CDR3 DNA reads TGTGCCTGGGCTGGACAAAACTACGAGCAGTACTTC. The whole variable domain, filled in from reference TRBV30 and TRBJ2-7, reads SQTIHQWPATLVQPVGSPLSLECTVEGTSNPNLYWYRQAAGRGLQLLFYSVGIGQISSEVPQNLSASRPQDRQFILSSKKLLLSDSGFYLCAWAGQNYEQYFGPGTRLTVT.